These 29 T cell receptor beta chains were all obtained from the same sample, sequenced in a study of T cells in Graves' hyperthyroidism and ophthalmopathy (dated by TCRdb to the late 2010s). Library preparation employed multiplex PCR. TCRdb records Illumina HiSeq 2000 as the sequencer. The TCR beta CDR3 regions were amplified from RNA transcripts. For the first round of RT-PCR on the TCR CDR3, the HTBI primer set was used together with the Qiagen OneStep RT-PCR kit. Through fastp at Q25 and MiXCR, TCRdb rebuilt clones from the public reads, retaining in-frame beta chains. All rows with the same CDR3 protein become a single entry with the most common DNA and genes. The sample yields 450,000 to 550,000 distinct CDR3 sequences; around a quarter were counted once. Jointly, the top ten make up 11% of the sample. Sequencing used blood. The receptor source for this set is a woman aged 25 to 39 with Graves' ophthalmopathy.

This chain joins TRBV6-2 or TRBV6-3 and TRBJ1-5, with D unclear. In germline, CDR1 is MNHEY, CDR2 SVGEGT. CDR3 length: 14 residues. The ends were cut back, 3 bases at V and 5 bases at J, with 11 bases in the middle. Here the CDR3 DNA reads TGTGCCAGCAGTTATTTTGGCTTAGATCAGCCCCAGCATTTT. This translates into CASSYFGLDQPQHF.

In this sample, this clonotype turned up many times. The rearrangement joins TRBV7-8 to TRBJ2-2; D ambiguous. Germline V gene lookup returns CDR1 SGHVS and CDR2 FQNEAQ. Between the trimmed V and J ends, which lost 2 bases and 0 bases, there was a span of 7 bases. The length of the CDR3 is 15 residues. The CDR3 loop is CASSLPRTNTGELFF. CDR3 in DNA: TGTGCCAGCAGCTTACCCCGTACGAACACCGGGGAGCTGTTTTTT.

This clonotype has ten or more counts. The CDR3 region is CASSSGITSLYEQYF. The DNA for the CDR3 is TGTGCCAGCAGTTCAGGAATTACCTCCCTCTACGAGCAGTACTTC. The chain has TRBV6-2 or TRBV6-3 and TRBJ2-7; D unclear. V was shortened by 4 bases and J by 3 bases, with 16 bases between the two germline ends. In germline, CDR1 is MNHEY, CDR2 SVGEGT. This CDR3 has 15 amino acids.

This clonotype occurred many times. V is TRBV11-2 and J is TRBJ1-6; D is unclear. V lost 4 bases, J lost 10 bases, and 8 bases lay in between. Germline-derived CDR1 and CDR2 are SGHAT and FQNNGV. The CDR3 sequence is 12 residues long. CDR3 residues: CASSSSPSPLHF. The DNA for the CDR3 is TGTGCCAGCAGCTCAAGCCCCTCACCCCTCCACTTT.

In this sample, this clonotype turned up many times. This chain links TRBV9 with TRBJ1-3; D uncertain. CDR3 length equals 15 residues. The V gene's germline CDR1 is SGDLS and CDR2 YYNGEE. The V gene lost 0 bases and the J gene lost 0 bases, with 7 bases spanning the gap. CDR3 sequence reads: CASSVGGYSGNTIYF. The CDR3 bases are TGTGCCAGCAGCGTAGGAGGTTACTCTGGAAACACCATATATTTT.

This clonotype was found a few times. The CDR3 nucleotides are TGCAGCGTGGTAGACAGGGGGAATCAGAACACTGAAGCTTTCTTT. Its translation is CSVVDRGNQNTEAFF. This sequence joins TRBV29-1 and TRBJ1-1; TRBD1 matches at 9 bases. Germline lookup yields CDR1 SQVTM and CDR2 ANQGSEA. The junction had 9 bases not matched to a gene; V was cut back by 6 bases and J by 1 base. The CDR3 has 15 residues.

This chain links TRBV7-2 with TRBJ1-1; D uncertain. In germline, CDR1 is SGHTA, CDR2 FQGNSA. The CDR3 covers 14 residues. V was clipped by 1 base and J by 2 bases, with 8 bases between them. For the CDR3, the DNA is TGTGCCAGCAGCTTAGTTGGCAGTAACACTGAAGCTTTCTTT. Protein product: CASSLVGSNTEAFF.

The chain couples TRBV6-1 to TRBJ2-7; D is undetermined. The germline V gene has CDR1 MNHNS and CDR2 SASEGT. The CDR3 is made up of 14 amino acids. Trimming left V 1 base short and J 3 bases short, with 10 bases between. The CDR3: CASSEVSYLYEQYF. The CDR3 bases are TGTGCCAGCAGTGAAGTTTCATATCTCTACGAGCAGTACTTC.

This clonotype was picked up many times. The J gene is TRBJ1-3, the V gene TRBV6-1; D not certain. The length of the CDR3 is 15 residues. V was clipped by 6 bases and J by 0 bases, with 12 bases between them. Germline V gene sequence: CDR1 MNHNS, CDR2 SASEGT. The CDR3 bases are TGTGCCAGCAGGAAGGAGTCCCTCTCTGGAAACACCATATATTTT. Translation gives CASRKESLSGNTIYF.

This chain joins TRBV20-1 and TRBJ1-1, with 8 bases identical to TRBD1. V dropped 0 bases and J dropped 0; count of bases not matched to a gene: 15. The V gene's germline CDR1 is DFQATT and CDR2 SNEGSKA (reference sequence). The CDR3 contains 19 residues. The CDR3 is CSARDRGLGTGVMNTEAFF. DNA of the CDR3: TGCAGTGCTAGAGATCGGGGATTGGGGACAGGCGTTATGAACACTGAAGCTTTCTTT.

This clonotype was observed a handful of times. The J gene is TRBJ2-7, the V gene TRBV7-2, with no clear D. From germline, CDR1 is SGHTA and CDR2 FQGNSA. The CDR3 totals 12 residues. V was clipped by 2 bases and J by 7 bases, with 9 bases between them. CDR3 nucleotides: TGTGCCAGCAGCTTAATCGGTTGGGAGCAGTACTTC. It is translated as CASSLIGWEQYF.

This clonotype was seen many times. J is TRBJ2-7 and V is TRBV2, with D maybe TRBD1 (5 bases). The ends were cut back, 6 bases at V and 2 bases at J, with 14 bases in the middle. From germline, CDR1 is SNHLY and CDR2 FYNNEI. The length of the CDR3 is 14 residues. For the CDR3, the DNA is TGTGCCAGCAGGGGGTTACGACAGCCCTACGAGCAGTACTTC. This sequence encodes CASRGLRQPYEQYF. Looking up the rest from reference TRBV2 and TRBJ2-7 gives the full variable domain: EPEVTQTPSHQVTQMGQEVILRCVPISNHLYFYWYRQILGQKVEFLVSFYNNEISEKSEIFDDQFSVERPDGSNFTLKIRSTKLEDSAMYFCASRGLRQPYEQYFGPGTRLTVT.

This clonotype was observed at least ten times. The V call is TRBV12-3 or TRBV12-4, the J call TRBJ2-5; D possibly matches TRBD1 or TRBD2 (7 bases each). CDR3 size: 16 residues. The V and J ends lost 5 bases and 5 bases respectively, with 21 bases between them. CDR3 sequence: CASSGRQGGPRETQYF. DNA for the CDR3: TGTGCCAGCAGTGGCCGCCAGGGGGGGCCTAGGGAGACCCAGTACTTC.

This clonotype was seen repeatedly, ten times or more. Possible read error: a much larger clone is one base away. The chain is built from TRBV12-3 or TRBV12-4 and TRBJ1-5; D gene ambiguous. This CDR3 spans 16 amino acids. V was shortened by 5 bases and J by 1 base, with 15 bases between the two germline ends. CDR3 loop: CASSAREGKSNQPQHF. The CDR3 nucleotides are TGTGCCAGCAGTGCCCGGGAAGGGAAGAGCAATCAGCCCCAGCATTTT.

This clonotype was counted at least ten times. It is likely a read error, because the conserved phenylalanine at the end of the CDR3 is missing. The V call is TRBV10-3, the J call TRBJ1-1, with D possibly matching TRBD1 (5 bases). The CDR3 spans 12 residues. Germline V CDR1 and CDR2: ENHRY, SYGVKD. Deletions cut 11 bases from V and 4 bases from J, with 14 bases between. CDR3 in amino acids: CAANRDGTEAFL. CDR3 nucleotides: TGTGCCGCGAACCGGGACGGCACTGAAGCTTTCCTT.

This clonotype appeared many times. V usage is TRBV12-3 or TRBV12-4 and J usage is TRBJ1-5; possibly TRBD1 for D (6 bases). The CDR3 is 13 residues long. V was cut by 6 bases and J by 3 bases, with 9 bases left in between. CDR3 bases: TGTGCCAGCAGGCAGGGGTCCAATCAGCCCCAGCATTTT. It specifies CASRQGSNQPQHF.

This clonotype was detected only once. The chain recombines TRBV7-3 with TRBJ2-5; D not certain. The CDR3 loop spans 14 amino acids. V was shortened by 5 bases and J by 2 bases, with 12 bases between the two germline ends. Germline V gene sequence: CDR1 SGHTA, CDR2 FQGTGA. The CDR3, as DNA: TGTGCCAGCAGCCCGCTGACACCGCAAGAGACCCAGTACTTC. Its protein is CASSPLTPQETQYF.

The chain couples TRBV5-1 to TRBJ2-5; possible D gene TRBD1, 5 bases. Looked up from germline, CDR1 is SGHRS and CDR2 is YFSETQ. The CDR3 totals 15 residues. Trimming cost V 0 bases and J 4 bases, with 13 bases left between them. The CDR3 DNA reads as TGCGCCAGCAGCTTGGATCCAGGGAAGGGAGAGACCCAGTACTTC. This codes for CASSLDPGKGETQYF.

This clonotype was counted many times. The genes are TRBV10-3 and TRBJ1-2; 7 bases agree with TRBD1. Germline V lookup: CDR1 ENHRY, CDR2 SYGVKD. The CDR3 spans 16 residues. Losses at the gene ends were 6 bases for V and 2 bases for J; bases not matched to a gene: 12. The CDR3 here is CAIRGPGQNLNYGYTF. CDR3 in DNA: TGTGCCATCAGAGGACCGGGACAGAACCTAAACTATGGCTACACCTTC.

The CDR3 DNA reads TGTGCCACCAGCGAAGGACTAGCGGACCAAGAGACCCAGTACTTC. It specifies CATSEGLADQETQYF. The chain joins TRBV15 to TRBJ2-5, with TRBD2 matching 10 bases. The CDR3 totals 15 residues. Losses at the gene ends were 5 bases for V and 0 bases for J; bases not matched to a gene: 3. Germline-derived CDR1 and CDR2 are LNHNV and YYDKDF (reference sequence).

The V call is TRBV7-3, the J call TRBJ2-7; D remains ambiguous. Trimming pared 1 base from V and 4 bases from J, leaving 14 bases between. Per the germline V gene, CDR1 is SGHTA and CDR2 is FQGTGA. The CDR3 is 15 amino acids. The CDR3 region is CASSLSVGAGYEQYF. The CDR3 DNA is TGTGCCAGCAGCTTAAGTGTGGGCGCCGGGTACGAGCAGTACTTC.

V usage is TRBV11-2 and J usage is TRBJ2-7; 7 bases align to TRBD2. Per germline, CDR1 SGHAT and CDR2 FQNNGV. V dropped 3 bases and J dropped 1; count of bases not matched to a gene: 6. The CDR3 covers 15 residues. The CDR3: CASSFRGGPSYEQYF. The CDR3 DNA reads TGTGCCAGCAGCTTCCGCGGGGGTCCTTCCTACGAGCAGTACTTC.

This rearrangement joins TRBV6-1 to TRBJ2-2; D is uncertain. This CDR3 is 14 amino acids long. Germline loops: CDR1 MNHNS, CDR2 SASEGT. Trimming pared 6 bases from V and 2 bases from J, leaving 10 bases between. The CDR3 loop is CASRETPNTGELFF. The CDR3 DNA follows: TGTGCCAGCAGGGAGACCCCAAACACCGGGGAGCTGTTTTTT.

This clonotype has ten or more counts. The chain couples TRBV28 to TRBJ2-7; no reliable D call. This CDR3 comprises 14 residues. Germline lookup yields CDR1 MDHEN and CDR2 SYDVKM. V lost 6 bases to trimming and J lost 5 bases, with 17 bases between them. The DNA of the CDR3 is TGTGCCAGCAGGTTAGCTGTCGTGGGGAACGAGCAGTACTTC. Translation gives CASRLAVVGNEQYF.

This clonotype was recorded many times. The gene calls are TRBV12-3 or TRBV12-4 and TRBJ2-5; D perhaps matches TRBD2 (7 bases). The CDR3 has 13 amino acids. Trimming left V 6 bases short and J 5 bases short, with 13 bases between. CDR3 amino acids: CASSRGATETQYF. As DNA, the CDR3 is TGTGCCAGCAGCCGGGGGGCGACCGAGACCCAGTACTTC.

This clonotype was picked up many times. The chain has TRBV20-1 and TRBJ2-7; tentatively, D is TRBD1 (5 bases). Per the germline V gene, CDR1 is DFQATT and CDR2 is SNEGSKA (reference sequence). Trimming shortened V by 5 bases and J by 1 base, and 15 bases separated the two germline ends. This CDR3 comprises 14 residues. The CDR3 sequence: CSAPSQGISYEQYF. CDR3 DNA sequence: TGCAGTGCTCCCTCGCAGGGAATTTCCTACGAGCAGTACTTC.

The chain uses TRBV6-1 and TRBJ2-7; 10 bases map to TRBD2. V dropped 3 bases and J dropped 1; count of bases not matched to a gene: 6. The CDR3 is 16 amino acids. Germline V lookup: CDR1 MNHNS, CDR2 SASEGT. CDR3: CASSDYSGRFSYEQYF. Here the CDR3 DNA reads TGTGCCAGCAGTGATTATAGCGGGAGGTTTTCCTACGAGCAGTACTTC.

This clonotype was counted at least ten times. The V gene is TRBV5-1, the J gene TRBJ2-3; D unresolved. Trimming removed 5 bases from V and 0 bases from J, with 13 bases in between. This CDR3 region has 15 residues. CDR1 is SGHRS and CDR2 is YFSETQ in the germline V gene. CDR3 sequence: CASSPRQSSTDTQYF. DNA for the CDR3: TGCGCCAGCAGTCCTAGACAATCTAGCACAGATACGCAGTATTTT.

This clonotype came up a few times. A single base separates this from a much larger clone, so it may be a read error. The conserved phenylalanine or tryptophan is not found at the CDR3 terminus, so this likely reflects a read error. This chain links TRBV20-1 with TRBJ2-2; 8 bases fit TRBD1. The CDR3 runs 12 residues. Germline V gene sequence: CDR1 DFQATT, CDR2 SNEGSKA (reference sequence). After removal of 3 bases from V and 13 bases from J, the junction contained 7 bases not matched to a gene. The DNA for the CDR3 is TGCAGTGCTAGTGTGACAGGGGTTGCGCTGTTTTTG. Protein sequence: CSASVTGVALFL.